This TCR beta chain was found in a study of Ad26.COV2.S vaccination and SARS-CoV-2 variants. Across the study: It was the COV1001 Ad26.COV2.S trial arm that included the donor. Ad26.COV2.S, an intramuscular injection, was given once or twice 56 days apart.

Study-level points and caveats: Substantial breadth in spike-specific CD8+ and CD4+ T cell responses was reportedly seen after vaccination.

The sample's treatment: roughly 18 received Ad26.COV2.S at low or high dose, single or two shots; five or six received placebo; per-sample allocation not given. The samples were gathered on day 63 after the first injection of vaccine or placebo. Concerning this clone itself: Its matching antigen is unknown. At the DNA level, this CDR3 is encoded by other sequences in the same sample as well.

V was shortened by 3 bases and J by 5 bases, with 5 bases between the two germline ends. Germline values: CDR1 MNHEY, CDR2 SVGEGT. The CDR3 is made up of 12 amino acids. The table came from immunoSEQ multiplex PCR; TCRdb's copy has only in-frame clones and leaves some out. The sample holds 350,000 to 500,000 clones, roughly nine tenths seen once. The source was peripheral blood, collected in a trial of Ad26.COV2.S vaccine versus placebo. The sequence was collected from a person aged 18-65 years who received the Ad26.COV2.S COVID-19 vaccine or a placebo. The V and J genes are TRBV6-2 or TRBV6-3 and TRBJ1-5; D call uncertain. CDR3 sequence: CASSYRDQPQHF. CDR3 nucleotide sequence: TGTGCCAGCAGTTATCGGGATCAGCCCCAGCATTTT.